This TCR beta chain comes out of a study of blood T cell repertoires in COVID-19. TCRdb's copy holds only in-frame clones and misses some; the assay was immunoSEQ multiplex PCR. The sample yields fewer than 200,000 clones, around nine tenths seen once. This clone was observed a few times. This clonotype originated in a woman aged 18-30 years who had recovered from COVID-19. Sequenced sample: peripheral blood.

The CDR3 protein is CASSPHKGGETQYF. Written as DNA, the CDR3 is TGTGCCAGCTCACCACACAAGGGAGGCGAGACCCAGTACTTC. The V gene is TRBV18, the J gene TRBJ2-5; weak D call: TRBD2 (6 bases). With 1 base removed from V and 5 bases from J, the gap between germline ends came to 11 bases. The CDR3 extends over 14 amino acids. Germline CDR1 is KGHSH and CDR2 is LQKENI.